The entry below gives a single T cell receptor (beta chain) sequence along with its context. The data stem from a study of blood T cell repertoires in COVID-19. As for the study in general: COVID-19 samples from acute and convalescent phases originated in the United States, Italy and Spain.

Germline values: CDR1 SQVTM, CDR2 ANQGSEA. J was trimmed by 8 bases and V by 1 base; bases with no gene match: 7. The CDR3 sequence is 13 residues long. The protocol was immunoSEQ multiplex PCR, while the TCRdb copy is restricted to in-frame clones and leaves out a portion. The table shows under 90,000 clones, with approximately 79% occurring only once. The TCR originated in a woman aged 80 or over with active or convalescent COVID-19. V gene TRBV29-1 combines with J gene TRBJ1-2; 7 bases map to TRBD1. Sequencing was done on a sample of peripheral blood. The CDR3: CSVEVLQGLGYTF. The CDR3 bases are TGCAGCGTTGAAGTATTACAGGGGTTAGGCTACACCTTC. The full variable domain, in which reference TRBV29-1 and TRBJ1-2 provide the parts outside the CDR3, is SAVISQKPSRDICQRGTSLTIQCQVDSQVTMMFWYRQQPGQSLTLIATANQGSEATYESGFVIDKFPISRPNLTFSTLTVSNMSPEDSSIYLCSVEVLQGLGYTFGSGTRLTVV.